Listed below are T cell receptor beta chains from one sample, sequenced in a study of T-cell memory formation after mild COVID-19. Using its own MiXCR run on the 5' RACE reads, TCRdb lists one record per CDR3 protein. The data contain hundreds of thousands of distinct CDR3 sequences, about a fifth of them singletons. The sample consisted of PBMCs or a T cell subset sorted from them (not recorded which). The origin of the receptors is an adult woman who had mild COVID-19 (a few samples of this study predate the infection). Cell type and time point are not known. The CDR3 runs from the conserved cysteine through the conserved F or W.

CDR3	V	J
CASRSTSGRGNEQFF	TRBV12-3/TRBV12-4	TRBJ2-1
CASSWGGSTDTQYF	TRBV7-3	TRBJ2-3
CASSARWSYNEQFF	TRBV9	TRBJ2-1
CASSPGSGIGTEAFF	TRBV5-1	TRBJ1-1
CASSYLSGITEAFF	TRBV6-2/TRBV6-3	TRBJ1-1
CASSPGRTLAKNIQYF	TRBV27	TRBJ2-4
CASSLAGGRSGRETQYF	TRBV7-6	TRBJ2-5
CASSQASGGGLYNEQFF	TRBV4-2	TRBJ2-1
CATSDFHGELFF	TRBV24-1	TRBJ2-2
CASSPRFEGNSPLHF	TRBV5-1	TRBJ1-6
CASSFWTGPSNQPQHF	TRBV12-3/TRBV12-4	TRBJ1-5
CASTLRGGNPNRGEQFF	TRBV12-3/TRBV12-4	TRBJ2-1
CASSFGTGRLSYEQYF	TRBV7-6	TRBJ2-7
CASSLRYPEQFF	TRBV28	TRBJ2-1
CASSLGQLYGTDTQYF	TRBV7-6	TRBJ2-3
CASSKNSGRLSGEQFF	TRBV5-1	TRBJ2-1
CASSFGDRGREETQYF	TRBV5-1	TRBJ2-5
CAWSAGVSTDTQYF	TRBV30	TRBJ2-3
CASTPGRGNTEAFF	TRBV19	TRBJ1-1
CASSFSDPGAEAFF	TRBV12-3/TRBV12-4	TRBJ1-1
CASSFLGTGGSYEQYF	TRBV5-6	TRBJ2-7
CASSEEREDTYEQYF	TRBV2	TRBJ2-7
CASSLGGGGRLSNQPQHF	TRBV12-3/TRBV12-4	TRBJ1-5
CASSEGRARYEQYF	TRBV6-1	TRBJ2-7